Given below is one T cell receptor beta chain in context. As yet, its antigen is unknown. Germline CDR1 LGHDT, CDR2 YNNKEL (reference sequence). The CDR3 is made up of 12 amino acids. Trimming pared 1 base from V and 6 bases from J, leaving 5 bases between. The record originates from a study of T cell responses to AZD1222 COVID-19 vaccine. Study conclusions and caveats: The study identified only six AZD1222 recipients as seropositive at baseline. Possibly, clonal diversity was underestimated; donors were largely white British and included more females. An increase in Spike-specific TCR breadth and depth was observed after two AZD1222 doses.

Pooled in the analysis were second doses at about 4 or about 12 weeks. Profiling relied on immunoSEQ multiplex PCR, and the TCRdb table lists in-frame clones only, not all of them. The data show 50,000 or so clones, around 80% seen once. This chain joins TRBV3-1 (or the pseudogene TRBV3-2) and TRBJ2-3; D unclear. The sample was peripheral blood, taken 28 days after the second AZD1222 dose. The sequence was obtained from an adult who received the AZD1222 COVID-19 vaccine. CDR3 sequence reads: CASSQGRDTQYF. DNA for the CDR3: TGTGCCAGCAGCCAAGGTCGGGATACGCAGTATTTT.